This TCR beta chain was sequenced in a study of T-cell memory formation after mild COVID-19. Germline CDR1 reads SGHVS; CDR2 reads FQNEAQ. The CDR3 loop spans 15 amino acids. Trimming removed 4 bases at V and 4 bases at J, with 14 bases between. This clonotype was counted ten times or more. What it binds is unknown. TCRdb processed the 5' RACE reads anew with MiXCR; each CDR3 protein has one entry. The data hold about 140,000 distinct CDR3 sequences, with more than 14% observed a single time. General study points: Nothing confirmed that second-wave clones peaking on day 37 were specific for SARS-CoV-2. Contracting clones from day 15 to 85 showed balanced CD4/CD8; later expanders favored CD4+.

The specimen sequenced was PBMCs or a T cell subset sorted from them (not recorded which). The chain couples TRBV7-8 to TRBJ2-1, with D tentatively TRBD2 (7 bases). This clonotype originated in an adult woman who had mild COVID-19 (a few samples of this study predate the infection). Cell type and time point are not known. The CDR3 protein is CASSSLGGLYNEQFF. The DNA of the CDR3 is TGTGCCAGCAGCTCACTGGGGGGGCTGTACAATGAGCAGTTCTTC.